This is a list of T cell receptor beta chains from one sample in a study of T cell repertoires in cytomegalovirus infection. TCRdb used MiXCR to reprocess the reads, holding one entry per CDR3 protein. The sample includes 560,000 or so distinct CDR3 sequences, approximately 15% of them seen just once. The sample comprised CD8+ T cells from PBMCs. Receptors originate from a human donor in good health (CMV status not recorded). Some clones in this sample may be carry-over from other donors' samples. Each CDR3 is given with its conserved first and last residue. A D gene is named only where the DNA matches it firmly. A row's size may be missing; if present it is once, few, many or a size class.

TRBV27	TRBD2	many	TRBJ2-1	TGTGCCAGCAGTTATAGCGGGGGGCAGAGCTCCTACAATGAGCAGTTCTTC	CASSYSGGQSSYNEQFF
TRBV6-1	-	-	TRBJ1-1	TGTGCCAGCAGTGAACGGCCGGTCCCGAACACTGAAGCTTTCTTT	CASSERPVPNTEAFF
TRBV6-1	-	-	TRBJ1-2	TGTGCCAGCAGAGTGGACAGTGGCTATGGCTACACCTTC	CASRVDSGYGYTF
TRBV7-3	-	many	TRBJ2-3	TGTGCCAGCAGCCAGTGGGAAGCGGATACGCAGTATTTT	CASSQWEADTQYF
TRBV19	-	-	TRBJ1-3	TGTGCCAGTAGTGCGGACTCTGGAAACACCATATATTTT	CASSADSGNTIYF
TRBV7-3	TRBD2	many	TRBJ2-1	TGTGCCAGCAGCTTCGGACTAGCGGGGGGCTATGAGCAGTTCTTC	CASSFGLAGGYEQFF
TRBV7-9	TRBD1	many	TRBJ1-1	TGTGCCAGCAGCCCCAGACAGGAGGGGGCGAACACTGAAGCTTTCTTT	CASSPRQEGANTEAFF
TRBV4-1	-	many	TRBJ1-1	TGCGCCAGCAGCCGAGTCAGGGCGAACACTGAAGCTTTCTTT	CASSRVRANTEAFF
TRBV10-2	TRBD2	many	TRBJ2-7	TGCGCCAGCAGTGACTGGATAGCGGGAGTCGAGCAGTACTTC	CASSDWIAGVEQYF
TRBV19	-	many	TRBJ1-1	TGTGCCAGTAGTACCCAAGGGGATGTGGGCACTGAAGCTTTCTTT	CASSTQGDVGTEAFF
TRBV11-2	TRBD1	many	TRBJ1-1	TGTGCCAGCAGCTTCTGGGACAGAAAGAACACTGAAGCTTTCTTT	CASSFWDRKNTEAFF
TRBV5-6	-	few	TRBJ1-2	TGTGCCAGCAGCCCCCTGGGAGACGGGGAGATAGATGGCTACACCTTC	CASSPLGDGEIDGYTF
TRBV20-1	-	many	TRBJ2-3	TGCAGTGCTAGAGACCGGCAGGAGCCCACAGATACGCAGTATTTT	CSARDRQEPTDTQYF
TRBV7-2	TRBD2	many	TRBJ2-1	TGTGCCAGCAGCCCCCGCCTAGCGGGGCGGTATGAGCAGTTCTTC	CASSPRLAGRYEQFF
TRBV11-2	-	-	TRBJ1-1	TGTGCCAGCAGCTCCAGGACCGACGAAGCTTTCTTT	CASSSRTDEAFF
TRBV7-9	TRBD2	-	TRBJ2-1	TGTGCCAGCAGCTGGGGGACTAGCGGGAATTACAATGAGCAGTTCTTC	CASSWGTSGNYNEQFF
TRBV11-2	TRBD1	-	TRBJ2-1	TGTGCCAGCAGCTTAGGTCGGACAGGGGCGAGATACAATGAGCAGTTCTTC	CASSLGRTGARYNEQFF
TRBV7-9	-	many	TRBJ2-1	TGTGCCAGCAGCTATCCGAGCTCCTACAATGAGCAGTTCTTC	CASSYPSSYNEQFF
TRBV20-1	TRBD2	-	TRBJ2-7	TGCAGTGCTAGAGATGGGGCGGGGGGCCTCGTCGAGCAGTACTTC	CSARDGAGGLVEQYF
TRBV7-3	-	many	TRBJ1-1	TGTGCCAGCAGCTCAGGGGATGGCACTGAAGCTTTCTTT	CASSSGDGTEAFF
TRBV11-1	-	-	TRBJ2-1	TGTGCCAGCAGGACGGAGGGTCGGAACTACAATGAGCAGTTCTTC	CASRTEGRNYNEQFF
TRBV5-1	-	-	TRBJ2-7	TGCGCCAGCAGCTTGGCCGGGGTCCTTGACGAGCAGTACTTC	CASSLAGVLDEQYF
TRBV20-1	-	-	TRBJ2-1	TGCAGTGCGCTAAAGTCAGATACAATCAATGGGGGGTACAATGAGCAGTTCTTC	CSALKSDTINGGYNEQFF
TRBV13	TRBD2	-	TRBJ2-1	TGTGCCAGCAGCTTGCAAGCGGGGGGCAATGAGCAGTTCTTC	CASSLQAGGNEQFF
TRBV12-3/TRBV12-4	-	many	TRBJ2-7	TGTGCCAGCAGTTTCTACTCATGGGACTACGAGCAGTACTTC	CASSFYSWDYEQYF
TRBV27	-	-	TRBJ1-2	TGTGCCAGCGAAGGGGAGGGATGCTCCACCTTC	CASEGEGCSTF
TRBV4-1	TRBD2	few	TRBJ2-1	TGCGCCAGCAGCAACGGGACTAGCTTAAACAATGAGCAGTTCTTC	CASSNGTSLNNEQFF
TRBV4-1	TRBD2	few	TRBJ2-3	TGCGCCAGCAGCCAAGAAGGCGGGAGAACAGATACGCAGTATTTT	CASSQEGGRTDTQYF
TRBV11-1	-	few	TRBJ2-1	TGTGCCAGCAGCTTAGGAACCGGGACATTCTCCTACAATGAGCAGTTCTTC	CASSLGTGTFSYNEQFF
TRBV7-2	TRBD1	many	TRBJ2-3	TGTGCCAGCAGCCAGACAGGGAGTTTCACCACAGATACGCAGTATTTT	CASSQTGSFTTDTQYF
TRBV27	TRBD1	many	TRBJ1-4	TGTGCCAGCAGGGAGACAGGGGAATCTAATGAAAAACTGTTTTTT	CASRETGESNEKLFF
TRBV6-2/TRBV6-3	-	-	TRBJ1-1	TGTGCCAGCAGTACCACGTGGGAAGGCACTGAAGCTTTCTTT	CASSTTWEGTEAFF
TRBV7-9	TRBD2	many	TRBJ2-1	TGTGCCAGCAGCTCAGGACTAGCGGAAAGCTCCTACAATGAGCAGTTCTTC	CASSSGLAESSYNEQFF
TRBV7-2	TRBD1	many	TRBJ1-5	TGTGCCAGCAGCTACGGACAGGGTAGCAATCAGCCCCAGCATTTT	CASSYGQGSNQPQHF
TRBV9	TRBD2	-	TRBJ2-5	TGTGCCAGCAGCATGGGACTAGCGGGGCTCGGGGAGACCCAGTACTTC	CASSMGLAGLGETQYF
TRBV6-5	-	-	TRBJ1-3	TGTGCCAGCAGTTACTCAAACGAGGGAAACACCATATATTTT	CASSYSNEGNTIYF
TRBV7-3	TRBD2	many	TRBJ2-2	TGTGCCAGCAGTCTAGCGGGAGGGCCTACCGGGGAGCTGTTTTTT	CASSLAGGPTGELFF
TRBV12-3/TRBV12-4	-	many	TRBJ2-1	TGTGCCAGCAGGCTTGAATCGCGAAATGAGCAGTTCTTC	CASRLESRNEQFF
TRBV11-1	TRBD1	-	TRBJ1-1	TGTGCCAGCAGCTTAGCTTGGACAGGATGGACTGAAGCTTTCTTT	CASSLAWTGWTEAFF
TRBV7-9	-	many	TRBJ2-7	TGTGCCAGCAGCCCCCGCGGGACCCAACAGTACTTC	CASSPRGTQQYF
TRBV6-4	-	-	TRBJ1-1	TGTGCCAGCAGTGATCGACACCCGAGCACTGAAGCTTTCTTT	CASSDRHPSTEAFF
TRBV7-8	-	many	TRBJ1-1	TGTGCCAGCAGCTCCCCGGGGCTTCACACTGAAGCTTTCTTT	CASSSPGLHTEAFF